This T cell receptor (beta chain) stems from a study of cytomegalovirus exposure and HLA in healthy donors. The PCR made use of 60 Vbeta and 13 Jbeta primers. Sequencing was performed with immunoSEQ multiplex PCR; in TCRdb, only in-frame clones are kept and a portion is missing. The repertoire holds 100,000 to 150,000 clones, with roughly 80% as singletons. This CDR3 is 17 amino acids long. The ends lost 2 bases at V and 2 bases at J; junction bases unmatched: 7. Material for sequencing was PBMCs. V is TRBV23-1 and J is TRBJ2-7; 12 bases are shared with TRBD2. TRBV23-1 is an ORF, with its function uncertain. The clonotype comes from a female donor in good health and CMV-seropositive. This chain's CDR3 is CASSQERTSGVPYEQYF. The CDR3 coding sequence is TGCGCCAGCAGTCAAGAACGGACTAGCGGGGTCCCCTACGAGCAGTACTTC.